A selection of T cell receptor beta chains follows, all from one sample in a study of blood T cell repertoires in COVID-19. Profiling relied on immunoSEQ multiplex PCR, and the TCRdb table lists in-frame clones only, not all of them. The sample includes some 250,000 clones, over 70% of them seen just once. The sequencing input was peripheral blood. The origin of the receptors is a man aged 35 to 55 with acute or convalescent COVID-19. Both conserved end residues are part of each CDR3. Fields, in order: J gene, V gene, clone size, D gene, CDR3 DNA, CDR3 protein. A D gene is named only where the DNA matches it firmly. Only some rows state a clone size, as once, few, many or a class for expanded clones.

j_call: TRBJ2-7
v_call: TRBV7-8
clone_size: NA
d_call: NA
cdr3_nt: TGTGCCAGCAGCTCCGAGGCCTTCTACGAGCAGTACTTC
cdr3_aa: CASSSEAFYEQYF

j_call: TRBJ2-1
v_call: TRBV27
clone_size: NA
d_call: TRBD2
cdr3_nt: TGTGCCAGCAGTCCCCGGGAGGGCCGCTACAATGAGCAGTTCTTC
cdr3_aa: CASSPREGRYNEQFF

j_call: TRBJ1-1
v_call: TRBV6-5
clone_size: once
d_call: NA
cdr3_nt: TGTGCCAGCACGGGATCTAACACTGAAGCTTTCTTT
cdr3_aa: CASTGSNTEAFF

j_call: TRBJ2-3
v_call: TRBV19
clone_size: NA
d_call: TRBD2
cdr3_nt: TGTGCCAGTACCGGACTAGCGGGAGGCACAGATACGCAGTATTTT
cdr3_aa: CASTGLAGGTDTQYF

j_call: TRBJ2-1
v_call: TRBV29-1
clone_size: NA
d_call: NA
cdr3_nt: TGCAGCGTTGAAGGCCCCAGGGAGCAGTTCTTC
cdr3_aa: CSVEGPREQFF

j_call: TRBJ2-7
v_call: TRBV30
clone_size: NA
d_call: NA
cdr3_nt: TGTGCCTGGAGTCCGCGGTCGACCGGGAACTCCTACGAGCAGTACTTC
cdr3_aa: CAWSPRSTGNSYEQYF

j_call: TRBJ1-2
v_call: TRBV30
clone_size: once
d_call: NA
cdr3_nt: TGTGCCTGTGCAAAGGGGGTTCCCAATGGCTACACCTTC
cdr3_aa: CACAKGVPNGYTF

j_call: TRBJ1-5
v_call: TRBV6-5
clone_size: NA
d_call: NA
cdr3_nt: TGTGCCAGCAGTTACTCTCGGGATAGCAATCAGCCCCAGCATTTT
cdr3_aa: CASSYSRDSNQPQHF

j_call: TRBJ2-5
v_call: TRBV4-2
clone_size: NA
d_call: TRBD1
cdr3_nt: TGTGCCAGCAGCCAAGGGACAGGGGGTGAAGAGACCCAGTACTTC
cdr3_aa: CASSQGTGGEETQYF

j_call: TRBJ2-7
v_call: TRBV6-2/TRBV6-3
clone_size: NA
d_call: NA
cdr3_nt: TGTGCCAGCAGCCGACCCAGCCGGGACTCAAGACAAGGCGAGCAGTACTTC
cdr3_aa: CASSRPSRDSRQGEQYF

j_call: TRBJ2-7
v_call: TRBV6-5
clone_size: NA
d_call: TRBD2
cdr3_nt: TGTGCCAGCAGTACTAAGGGACTAGCGGATTACGAGCAGTACTTC
cdr3_aa: CASSTKGLADYEQYF

j_call: TRBJ2-1
v_call: TRBV5-1
clone_size: NA
d_call: TRBD1
cdr3_nt: TGCGCCAGCAGCGCCGGGACAGGGAATTACAATGAGCAGTTCTTC
cdr3_aa: CASSAGTGNYNEQFF

j_call: TRBJ2-7
v_call: TRBV6-5
clone_size: NA
d_call: TRBD2
cdr3_nt: TGTGCCGGCGGACTAGCGGGGTCCTACGAGCAGTACTTC
cdr3_aa: CAGGLAGSYEQYF

j_call: TRBJ2-2
v_call: TRBV6-5
clone_size: NA
d_call: TRBD2
cdr3_nt: TGTGCCAGCAGTCACCTAGCGGGAAGGTCCGGGGAGCTGTTTTTT
cdr3_aa: CASSHLAGRSGELFF

j_call: TRBJ2-7
v_call: TRBV5-6
clone_size: few
d_call: TRBD2
cdr3_nt: TGTGCCAGCAGCTTCAGCGGGAGTAACTACGAGCAGTACTTC
cdr3_aa: CASSFSGSNYEQYF

j_call: TRBJ1-5
v_call: TRBV27
clone_size: few
d_call: TRBD1
cdr3_nt: TGTGCCAGCAGTTCCACGTCGACAGGGACCAATCAGCCCCAGCATTTT
cdr3_aa: CASSSTSTGTNQPQHF

j_call: TRBJ1-2
v_call: TRBV12-2
clone_size: NA
d_call: NA
cdr3_nt: TGTGCAAGTCTCGCGCCACGGGGGGGCTACACCTTC
cdr3_aa: CASLAPRGGYTF

j_call: TRBJ2-7
v_call: TRBV10-3
clone_size: once
d_call: NA
cdr3_nt: TGTGCCACCCACTGGCCAGGCTCCTACGAGCAGTACTTC
cdr3_aa: CATHWPGSYEQYF

j_call: TRBJ1-4
v_call: TRBV2
clone_size: NA
d_call: NA
cdr3_nt: TGTGCCAGCAGTGAAGAGACAGGTTTCAGGCAAAAACTGTTTTTT
cdr3_aa: CASSEETGFRQKLFF

j_call: TRBJ2-7
v_call: TRBV18
clone_size: NA
d_call: TRBD1
cdr3_nt: TGTGCCAGCTCACCGACAGGGTTCTCCTACGAGCAGTACTTC
cdr3_aa: CASSPTGFSYEQYF

j_call: TRBJ1-5
v_call: TRBV6-1
clone_size: NA
d_call: TRBD1
cdr3_nt: TGTGCCAGCAGTGAAAGGGGACAGGGAAATCAGCCCCAGCATTTT
cdr3_aa: CASSERGQGNQPQHF

j_call: TRBJ1-1
v_call: TRBV6-5
clone_size: many
d_call: NA
cdr3_nt: TGTGCCAGCAACCTAGGACAGATGAACACTGAAGCTTTCTTT
cdr3_aa: CASNLGQMNTEAFF

j_call: TRBJ2-2
v_call: TRBV25-1
clone_size: NA
d_call: NA
cdr3_nt: TGTGCCAGCCGACAGAACACCGGGGAGCTGTTTTTT
cdr3_aa: CASRQNTGELFF

j_call: TRBJ2-1
v_call: TRBV11-1
clone_size: NA
d_call: NA
cdr3_nt: TGTGCCAGCAGCTTCTCCCTACTTCGGGGGTACAATGAGCAGTTCTTC
cdr3_aa: CASSFSLLRGYNEQFF

j_call: TRBJ2-7
v_call: TRBV21-1
clone_size: NA
d_call: NA
cdr3_nt: TGTGCCAGCACCGTGTGGGCGGGGCCTTACGAGCAGTACTTC
cdr3_aa: CASTVWAGPYEQYF

j_call: TRBJ2-1
v_call: TRBV2
clone_size: NA
d_call: TRBD1
cdr3_nt: TGTGCCAGCAGTGTACAGGGGCGACTCGCCAATGAGCAGTTCTTC
cdr3_aa: CASSVQGRLANEQFF

j_call: TRBJ2-2
v_call: TRBV5-1
clone_size: few
d_call: NA
cdr3_nt: TGCGCCAGCAGCTTGGCCCCGTGGAACACCGGGGAGCTGTTTTTT
cdr3_aa: CASSLAPWNTGELFF

j_call: TRBJ1-1
v_call: TRBV27
clone_size: NA
d_call: NA
cdr3_nt: TGTGCCAGCAGGCAAGACGACCGGGACTTGAACACTGAAGCTTTCTTT
cdr3_aa: CASRQDDRDLNTEAFF

j_call: TRBJ1-2
v_call: TRBV6-6
clone_size: NA
d_call: TRBD1
cdr3_nt: TGTGCCAGCAGTTACGGACAGGCCGGTGGCTACACCTTC
cdr3_aa: CASSYGQAGGYTF

j_call: TRBJ2-7
v_call: TRBV18
clone_size: NA
d_call: TRBD2
cdr3_nt: TGTGCCAGCTCAACAGGGACTAGCGGGAGCAGCGAGCAGTACTTC
cdr3_aa: CASSTGTSGSSEQYF

j_call: TRBJ2-3
v_call: TRBV19
clone_size: NA
d_call: TRBD2
cdr3_nt: TGTGCCAGTAGTAGTCCTAGCGGGGGCACAGATACGCAGTATTTT
cdr3_aa: CASSSPSGGTDTQYF

j_call: TRBJ2-7
v_call: TRBV5-6
clone_size: NA
d_call: TRBD1
cdr3_nt: TGTGCCAGCAGCTTGGCGACAGGGAGCGAGCAGTACTTC
cdr3_aa: CASSLATGSEQYF

j_call: TRBJ2-7
v_call: TRBV2
clone_size: few
d_call: TRBD2
cdr3_nt: TGTGCCAGCAGTGAGACATCCGGGACTAGTGGCGAGCAGTACTTC
cdr3_aa: CASSETSGTSGEQYF

j_call: TRBJ2-5
v_call: TRBV11-2
clone_size: NA
d_call: TRBD2
cdr3_nt: TGTGCCAGCAGCCCCGGGACTAGCGGACTGGGGGAGACCCAGTACTTC
cdr3_aa: CASSPGTSGLGETQYF

j_call: TRBJ1-4
v_call: TRBV4-3
clone_size: few
d_call: TRBD1
cdr3_nt: TGCGCCAGCAGCCAACATTACAGGGGGCTTTTGGAAAAACTGTTTTTT
cdr3_aa: CASSQHYRGLLEKLFF

j_call: TRBJ1-5
v_call: TRBV5-5
clone_size: few
d_call: NA
cdr3_nt: TGTGCCAGCAGCTATACAGGCAGCAATCAGCCCCAGCATTTT
cdr3_aa: CASSYTGSNQPQHF

j_call: TRBJ2-2
v_call: TRBV19
clone_size: NA
d_call: TRBD1
cdr3_nt: TGTGCCAGTAGTTTGAGGGACAGGGGGCGACCGAACACCGGGGAGCTGTTTTTT
cdr3_aa: CASSLRDRGRPNTGELFF

j_call: TRBJ2-5
v_call: TRBV15
clone_size: NA
d_call: NA
cdr3_nt: TGTGCCACCAGCAGAGATTACCTGGGCCGGAACTTC
cdr3_aa: CATSRDYLGRNF

j_call: TRBJ1-5
v_call: TRBV7-9
clone_size: NA
d_call: TRBD1
cdr3_nt: TGTGCCAGCAGCACGGGACAGACTCATAATCAGCCCCAGCATTTT
cdr3_aa: CASSTGQTHNQPQHF

j_call: TRBJ1-2
v_call: TRBV7-3
clone_size: NA
d_call: TRBD1
cdr3_nt: TGTGCCAGCAGTCAGGACAGGGATTATGGCTACACCTTC
cdr3_aa: CASSQDRDYGYTF

j_call: TRBJ1-5
v_call: TRBV18
clone_size: NA
d_call: TRBD1
cdr3_nt: TGTGCCAGCTCACCAGGGACAGCTAACAATCAGCCCCAGCATTTT
cdr3_aa: CASSPGTANNQPQHF

j_call: TRBJ1-2
v_call: TRBV5-8
clone_size: NA
d_call: NA
cdr3_nt: TGTGCCAGCAGCCTATCAACAGGGAACTATGGCTACACCTTC
cdr3_aa: CASSLSTGNYGYTF

j_call: TRBJ1-1
v_call: TRBV7-8
clone_size: NA
d_call: NA
cdr3_nt: TGTGCCAGCAGCCCCCACGCGGAGACCACTGAAGCTTTCTTT
cdr3_aa: CASSPHAETTEAFF

j_call: TRBJ2-2
v_call: TRBV29-1
clone_size: NA
d_call: TRBD1
cdr3_nt: TGCAGCGTTGTGACAGGGGCGGGCGGGGAGCTGTTTTTT
cdr3_aa: CSVVTGAGGELFF

j_call: TRBJ2-7
v_call: TRBV2
clone_size: NA
d_call: TRBD1
cdr3_nt: TGTGCCAGCAGCGAACCCCCCAGGGGGTCCACCTACGAGCAGTACTTC
cdr3_aa: CASSEPPRGSTYEQYF

j_call: TRBJ1-5
v_call: TRBV6-5
clone_size: NA
d_call: TRBD1
cdr3_nt: TGTGCCAGCAGTTCGACAGGGGGCGCGAATCAGCCCCAGCATTTT
cdr3_aa: CASSSTGGANQPQHF